This T cell receptor (beta chain) was retrieved from a study of post-analysis software for immune sequencing data. Study outcomes and limitations: Five or six TRBV segments, TRBV5-6, TRBV5-1 and TRBV20-1 among them, were found more frequent in patients than controls.

CDR3 length: 16 residues. Germline CDR1 reads SQVTM; CDR2 reads ANQGSEA. V dropped 1 base and J dropped 0; count of bases not matched to a gene: 5. Incorporated into the TCR beta cDNA libraries were unique molecular identifiers, which served to reduce PCR and sequencing biases. TCRdb re-analysed the PCR reads in MiXCR, keeping a single row per CDR3 protein. The sample has 740,000 or so distinct CDR3 sequences; under 70% are singletons. On this clonotype: The antigen is not known.

This receptor was identified in a girl aged 5-17 years with multiple sclerosis. V usage is TRBV29-1 and J usage is TRBJ2-3; 9 nucleotides align to TRBD1. The sequencing input was blood. CDR3 loop: CSVEGLTGGSTDTQYF. The CDR3 nucleotides read TGCAGCGTTGAAGGCCTGACAGGGGGTAGCACAGATACGCAGTATTTT.